This TCR beta chain emerged from a study of blood T cell repertoires in COVID-19 (dated by TCRdb to the early 2020s). Regarding the research as a whole: Collaborator samples came from the United States, Italy and Spain and covered acute and convalescent phases of COVID-19. The prospective study material was composed of cDNA or gDNA derived from T cells, B-cell-depleted T cells, or PBMCs. Deeply sampled blood TCRbeta repertoires from subjects exposed to, actively infected with, or recovered from COVID-19 were included in the dataset. The repertoires were released in a freely available public database intended as a resource for research on the immune response to SARS-CoV-2. The samples were drawn from two sources: the first 160 participants of the ongoing ImmuneRACE study, and fewer than 1,500 subjects contributed by 6 global collaborators. Nearly every sample came with metadata listing a de-identified subject ID, COVID-19 status, age in years and sex. Where available, HLA class I and class II types were obtained from metadata supplied by the sample provider rather than from assay-based typing.

TCRbeta CDR3 regions were amplified from genomic DNA using the immunoSEQ Assay, a bias-controlled multiplex PCR. In the original analysis: Within the assay, amplification of reference gene primers was used to estimate how many nucleated cells each sample contained. To quantify the absolute abundance of each unique TCRbeta CDR3 rearrangement, sequence reads were collapsed and filtered. For each sample, productive Simpson clonality was calculated by taking the square root of Simpson's diversity index across productive rearrangements. In its TCRdb copy, this immuneACCESS table keeps in-frame sequences only and misses some clones. Where compared with another copy, unresolved V genes explain less than half of these, and the others have no known cause. The V and J calls and the clone size are those of that table, but D and trimming were determined from the DNA. Present in this sample are approximately 170,000 clones, roughly nine tenths of which were seen just once. The biggest ten clones account for roughly 2% of the sample.

Samples from volunteer blood donors who had recovered from COVID-19 were contributed by a second Seattle source. Each collaborating institution followed its own protocols to collect whole blood in K2EDTA tubes. For TCRbeta analysis, collaborator samples were shipped as frozen whole blood, as isolated PBMCs, or as DNA extracted from either sample type. A remark on this clone: There is no known antigen for this receptor. No much larger clonotype is one base removed from it; base qualities were not supplied.

Unmatched junction bases come to 7, with V trimmed by 7 bases and J by 5 bases. The CDR3, from cysteine to phenylalanine, totals 16 residues. Only CDR3 DNA remains: 48 bases, in frame from the first base. CDR1 LNHDA and CDR2 SQIVND are derived from the germline V gene (reference sequence). Study-wide conclusions, independent of this receptor: Clinical and demographic metadata were provided uncurated, with the amount varying by source and participant.

The chain is encoded by TRBV19 joined to TRBJ2-1; TRBD2 agrees with 14 junctional bases. The receptor comes from a man aged 18-30 years who had recovered from COVID-19. Sequenced: peripheral blood. The sequenced DNA: TGTGCCAGTACGGGGACTAGCGGGAGTTCGAACAATGAGCAGTTCTTC. This gives the protein CASTGTSGSSNNEQFF.